The 24 T cell receptor beta chains below all came from one sample that was sequenced in a study of T cell repertoires in cytomegalovirus infection. TCRdb analysed the reads with MiXCR anew, one entry per CDR3 protein. The sample holds approximately 190,000 distinct CDR3 sequences, less than 9.5% seen once. Sequencing input: PBMCs. Receptors were obtained from a human donor in good health (CMV status not recorded). Some clones in this sample may be carry-over from other donors' samples.

This clonotype was seen ten or more times. This chain links TRBV7-8 with TRBJ1-1; the D is unclear. Trimming removed 5 bases at V and 7 bases at J, with 11 bases between. Germline V gene sequence: CDR1 SGHVS, CDR2 FQNEAQ. The CDR3 sequence is 12 residues long. CDR3 coding DNA: TGTGCCAGCAGCCCGGGGAACTTTGAAGCTTTCTTT. This codes for CASSPGNFEAFF.

This clonotype was counted between two and nine times. The CDR3 loop reads CASSGNIAGVGNEQFF. CDR3 sequence (DNA): TGTGCCAGCAGTGGTAATATTGCAGGAGTTGGCAATGAGCAGTTCTTC. The gene calls are TRBV2 and TRBJ2-1; D call uncertain. Trimming stripped 4 bases from V and 6 bases from J, with 19 bases between. CDR1 is SNHLY, CDR2 FYNNEI, per germline. The CDR3 runs to 16 residues.

This clonotype was observed at least ten times. The chain couples TRBV10-2 to TRBJ1-1; tentatively, D is TRBD1 (6 bases). This CDR3 contains 13 residues. Germline loops: CDR1 WSHSY, CDR2 SAAADI. Trimming pared 7 bases from V and 1 base from J, leaving 10 bases between. The CDR3 spells CASKMDRNTEAFF. The CDR3 region has the DNA TGCGCCAGCAAGATGGACAGGAACACTGAAGCTTTCTTT.

This chain connects TRBV10-3 to TRBJ1-2, with 9 positions matching TRBD1. CDR1 is ENHRY, CDR2 SYGVKD, per germline. Trimming took 6 bases from V and 8 from J; bases not matched to a gene: 7. The CDR3 is 13 amino acids. CDR3 sequence (DNA): TGTGCCATCAGCCCCGGGACAGGGTACGGCTACACCTTC. Protein sequence: CAISPGTGYGYTF.

This clonotype was observed at least ten times. J is TRBJ1-1 and V is TRBV7-6, with 8 nucleotides matching TRBD1. In germline, CDR1 is SGHVS, CDR2 FNYEAQ. Trimming removed 3 bases from V and 3 bases from J; junction bases left unmatched: 6. CDR3 size: 15 residues. CDR3 DNA sequence: TGTGCCAGCAGCTTCGAGGCAGGGGGCTACACTGAAGCTTTCTTT. Protein: CASSFEAGGYTEAFF.

The chain employs TRBV5-1 and TRBJ2-5; D call uncertain. The CDR3 totals 14 residues. Deletions cut 2 bases from V and 3 bases from J, with 11 bases between. CDR1 is SGHRS and CDR2 is YFSETQ in the germline V gene. The CDR3 loop reads CASSLENREETQYF. CDR3 nucleotide sequence: TGCGCCAGCAGCTTAGAGAACCGAGAAGAGACCCAGTACTTC.

V usage is TRBV19 and J usage is TRBJ1-1; D not certain. The germline CDR1 and CDR2 sequences are LNHDA and SQIVND (reference sequence). V was trimmed by 6 bases and J by 7 bases, leaving 18 bases between them. The CDR3 is made up of 14 amino acids. The CDR3 protein is CASSIRNREDEAFF. The CDR3 DNA follows: TGTGCCAGTAGCATAAGAAACCGGGAGGATGAAGCTTTCTTT.

This clonotype was detected a few times. The chain recombines TRBV18 with TRBJ2-7; 9 positions match TRBD1. The ends lost 3 bases at V and 5 bases at J; junction bases unmatched: 11. The CDR3 runs 16 residues. Germline V CDR1 and CDR2: KGHSH, LQKENI. CDR3 sequence reads: CASSPTLSGQGNEQYF. The DNA for the CDR3 is TGTGCCAGCTCACCCACCTTGTCCGGACAGGGGAACGAGCAGTACTTC.

This clonotype was seen repeatedly, ten times or more. The V gene is TRBV7-2, the J gene TRBJ1-1; D gene unclear. Germline V gene lookup returns CDR1 SGHTA and CDR2 FQGNSA. The CDR3 totals 11 residues. Trimming left V 2 bases short and J 6 bases short, with 4 bases between. CDR3 nucleotide sequence: TGTGCCAGCAGCTTACTCGCTGAAGCTTTCTTT. Translating it yields CASSLLAEAFF.

This clonotype was detected ten times or more. The chain links TRBV14 to TRBJ1-1; D call uncertain. The CDR3 is 15 amino acids. Germline V gene sequence: CDR1 SGHDN, CDR2 FVKESK. Trimming took 4 bases from V and 2 from J, leaving 14 bases between them. For the CDR3, the DNA is TGTGCCAGCAGCCGCCCGACCGGGCTAAACACTGAAGCTTTCTTT. This translates into CASSRPTGLNTEAFF.

This chain links TRBV7-2 with TRBJ2-3; no clear D. Germline V gene lookup returns CDR1 SGHTA and CDR2 FQGNSA. The CDR3 has 14 residues. Trimming took off 5 bases at V and 4 bases at J, with 13 bases between the two ends. DNA for the CDR3: TGTGCCAGCAGCCCGTTTGCAGGCCCAGATACGCAGTATTTT. This translates into CASSPFAGPDTQYF.

The sample holds many counts of this clonotype. The chain has TRBV7-2 and TRBJ2-3; D is uncertain. The CDR3 has 12 residues. CDR1 and CDR2 from the germline V gene are SGHTA and FQGNSA. Trimming cost V 5 bases and J 2 bases, with 5 bases left between them. CDR3 amino acids: CASSILTDTQYF. The DNA of the CDR3 is TGTGCCAGCAGCATCCTCACAGATACGCAGTATTTT.

This clonotype showed up just a few times. This chain uses TRBV6-6 with TRBJ1-3; 10 nucleotides align to TRBD1. The J segment lost 1 base and the V segment lost 6 bases, leaving 3 bases of the junction unmatched. CDR1 and CDR2 from the germline V gene are MNHNY and SVGAGI (reference sequence). The CDR3 has 15 residues. This CDR3 reads CASRLGQGSGNTIYF. CDR3 in DNA: TGTGCCAGCAGACTGGGACAGGGGTCTGGAAACACCATATATTTT.

There are a few counts of this clonotype. V usage is TRBV7-9 and J usage is TRBJ1-2, with TRBD1 matching 11 bases. Looked up from germline, CDR1 is SEHNR and CDR2 is FQNEAQ (reference sequence). The junction had 15 bases not matched to a gene; V was cut back by 5 bases and J by 7 bases. The CDR3 loop spans 17 amino acids. This chain's CDR3 is CASSPKDRGRVWGGYTF. The CDR3 DNA sequence: TGTGCCAGCAGCCCAAAGGACAGGGGGCGCGTCTGGGGTGGCTACACCTTC.

The V gene is TRBV4-3, the J gene TRBJ2-3; unclear D gene. The V gene lost 0 bases and the J gene lost 2 bases, with 12 bases spanning the gap. Looked up from germline, CDR1 is LGHNA and CDR2 is YSLEER. This CDR3 comprises 16 residues. Here the CDR3 DNA reads TGCGCCAGCAGCCAAGATCAAAGACTTTTCACAGATACGCAGTATTTT. It encodes CASSQDQRLFTDTQYF.

This clonotype was detected ten times or more. This chain uses TRBV20-1 with TRBJ2-5, with 13 positions matching TRBD2. Trimming at V came to 6 bases and at J to 3 bases, leaving 4 bases not matched to a gene. The germline V gene has CDR1 DFQATT and CDR2 SNEGSKA (reference sequence). This CDR3 spans 14 amino acids. The CDR3, as DNA: TGCAGTGCCCCTGGACTAGCGGGAGAAGAGACCCAGTACTTC. It codes for CSAPGLAGEETQYF.

In its sample, this clonotype was seen many times. The chain joins TRBV12-3 or TRBV12-4 to TRBJ1-5; 7 bases agree with TRBD1. Trimming at V came to 4 bases and at J to 6 bases, leaving 6 bases not matched to a gene. The CDR3 runs to 14 residues. Here the CDR3 reads CASSSGTEGQPQHF. For the CDR3, the DNA is TGTGCCAGCAGTTCCGGGACAGAGGGTCAGCCCCAGCATTTT.

V gene TRBV7-8 combines with J gene TRBJ1-3; maybe TRBD1 (5 bases). With 5 bases removed from V and 4 bases from J, the gap between germline ends came to 12 bases. Germline CDR1 reads SGHVS; CDR2 reads FQNEAQ. The CDR3 runs to 14 residues. CDR3 sequence (DNA): TGTGCCAGCAGCCGCCGTGGGGCCGGAAACACCATATATTTT. Translation: CASSRRGAGNTIYF.

This clonotype occurred many times. The rearrangement links TRBV5-4 to TRBJ2-2; D is tentatively TRBD1 or TRBD2 (5 bases each). The CDR3 has 14 amino acids. In germline, CDR1 is SGHNT, CDR2 YYREEE (reference sequence). Trimming took off 6 bases at V and 1 base at J, with 10 bases between the two ends. CDR3 nucleotides: TGTGCCAGCAAGGGGACGAAGAACACCGGGGAGCTGTTTTTT. Residues: CASKGTKNTGELFF.

This clonotype was detected only a few times. The DNA for the CDR3 is TGTGCCACCAGCAGAGATGTAGGGACAGGGCTCAAGCATTTT. Protein: CATSRDVGTGLKHF. The chain is built from TRBV15 and TRBJ1-5; 9 positions match TRBD1. The CDR3 covers 14 residues. Germline lookup yields CDR1 LNHNV and CDR2 YYDKDF (reference sequence). Germline trimming cut 0 bases from V and 14 bases from J; bases unmatched to any gene: 8.

This clonotype was recorded at least ten times. V gene TRBV28 combines with J gene TRBJ2-1; the D gene could be TRBD1 or TRBD2 (5 bases each). This CDR3 is 15 amino acids long. Between the trimmed V and J ends, which lost 2 bases and 1 base, there was a span of 9 bases. Germline V CDR1 and CDR2: MDHEN, SYDVKM. DNA for the CDR3: TGTGCCAGCAGTTTACCAGGGAGATCCTACAATGAGCAGTTCTTC. Its translation is CASSLPGRSYNEQFF.

Of note for this clonotype: One base away lies a much larger clone, so this may be a sequencing read error. The CDR3, as DNA: TGTGCCAGCAAGGCTAGCACAGATACGCAGTATTTT. This codes for CASKASTDTQYF. The rearrangement joins TRBV28 to TRBJ2-3, with D unclear. The CDR3 contains 12 residues. The V end was cut by 7 bases, the J end by 0 bases, with 5 bases between. The germline CDR1 and CDR2 sequences are MDHEN and SYDVKM.

In this sample, this clonotype turned up many times. The CDR3 DNA is TGTGCCAGCAGCTTAGCGGACAGCCGCTACAATGAGCAGTTCTTC. Residues: CASSLADSRYNEQFF. This chain links TRBV11-3 with TRBJ2-1, with D possibly TRBD1 on 6 matching bases. Trimming stripped 1 base from V and 3 bases from J, with 10 bases between. Germline assignment: CDR1 SGHNT and CDR2 YENEEA. This CDR3 spans 15 amino acids.

This clonotype showed up many times. The chain joins TRBV7-9 to TRBJ2-7, with a possible D match to TRBD1 (5 bases). Germline V gene data show CDR1 as SEHNR and CDR2 as FQNEAQ (reference sequence). V lost 4 bases and J lost 6, with 10 bases in between. CDR3 size: 12 residues. CDR3: CASSSSGREQYF. The CDR3 DNA reads as TGTGCCAGCAGCTCTTCAGGGCGCGAGCAGTACTTC.